This entry features one T cell receptor (beta chain) sequence. The target antigen is unknown. This sample is part of a study of T cell responses to AZD1222 COVID-19 vaccine. Study-level results: A rise in Spike-specific TCR breadth and depth followed two AZD1222 doses. Only after the peak T cell response were repertoires sampled. The reported proportion of spike-specific TCRs targeting unmutated variant regions was nearly half.

Assay: immunoSEQ multiplex PCR; the TCRdb copy retains only in-frame clones and omits some. The profile shows some 100,000 clones, roughly 87% of them singletons. With V trimmed by 4 bases and J by 3 bases, 12 bases remained unmatched. The CDR3 extends over 18 amino acids. Germline V CDR1 and CDR2: SGHRS, YFSETQ. The chain has TRBV5-1 and TRBJ1-4; TRBD1 agrees at 10 bases. The source was peripheral blood, collected on day 0 of AZD1222 vaccination. This TCR was recovered from an adult in good health. CDR3 sequence: CASSPISGTGAPNEKLFF. DNA of the CDR3: TGCGCCAGCAGCCCTATTTCCGGGACAGGGGCACCTAATGAAAAACTGTTTTTT.